A single sample is the source of the 7 T cell receptor beta chains below, sequenced in a study of blood T cell repertoires in COVID-19. Clones were sequenced by immunoSEQ multiplex PCR, and TCRdb holds only the in-frame ones, with some missing. Among fewer than 500,000 clones listed, more than 75% were seen once. The specimen was PBMCs or T cells enriched from blood (not recorded which). These receptors came from a man aged 25 to 45 who had recovered from COVID-19.

The genes are TRBV10-3 and TRBJ1-2; a weak D match, TRBD1 (5 bases). V lost 3 bases and J 4 bases, leaving 9 bases between the germline ends. The CDR3 spans 13 residues. Per germline, CDR1 ENHRY and CDR2 SYGVKD. This chain's CDR3 is CAISDLGVYGYTF. CDR3 coding DNA: TGTGCCATCAGTGACTTAGGGGTCTATGGCTACACCTTC.

This clone appeared a few times. The chain carries TRBV7-2 and TRBJ1-1, with D perhaps matching TRBD1 (5 bases). V was cut by 3 bases and J by 3 bases, with 11 bases left in between. The CDR3 sequence is 14 residues long. Germline V lookup: CDR1 SGHTA, CDR2 FQGNSA. The CDR3 spells CASSFGGGYTEAFF. The CDR3 nucleotides read TGTGCCAGCAGCTTTGGGGGAGGGTACACTGAAGCTTTCTTT.

The chain couples TRBV5-1 to TRBJ2-3; 7 nucleotides line up with TRBD2. V trimming: 7 bases; J trimming: 0 bases; junction bases outside the gene matches: 8. The length of the CDR3 is 15 residues. Germline V gene lookup returns CDR1 SGHRS and CDR2 YFSETQ. The CDR3 spells CASSDERGSTDTQYF. The CDR3 nucleotides read TGCGCCAGCTCTGACGAGCGGGGTAGCACAGATACGCAGTATTTT.

The chain carries TRBV10-3 and TRBJ2-2; the D gene is possibly TRBD1 (8 bases). The CDR3 runs to 15 residues. Trimming cost V 3 bases and J 5 bases, with 13 bases left between them. Germline-derived CDR1 and CDR2 are ENHRY and SYGVKD. CDR3 residues: CAISDTGGVTGELFF. CDR3 coding DNA: TGTGCCATCAGTGACACAGGGGGGGTGACCGGGGAGCTGTTTTTT.

The chain carries TRBV19 and TRBJ2-7, with 7 bases matching TRBD2. This CDR3 has 15 residues. V was clipped by 9 bases and J by 0 bases; unmatched bases: 11. Germline CDR1 is LNHDA and CDR2 is SQIVND (reference sequence). DNA for the CDR3: TGTGCCAGCAGTGACGGGGCTAGCGGCTCCTACGAGCAGTACTTC. It yields the protein CASSDGASGSYEQYF.

The genes are TRBV5-6 and TRBJ2-1, with TRBD1 matching over 10 bases. Germline lookup yields CDR1 SGHDT and CDR2 YYEEEE. The V and J ends lost 0 bases and 6 bases, in that order; junction bases with no gene match: 6. This CDR3 comprises 16 residues. The CDR3 DNA reads TGTGCCAGCAGCTTGGTGGGGACAGGGGAGTTCAATGAGCAGTTCTTC. Protein: CASSLVGTGEFNEQFF.

The chain couples TRBV4-1 to TRBJ1-2, with TRBD1 matching 12 bases. The V gene's germline CDR1 is MGHRA and CDR2 YSYEKL. The CDR3 consists of 16 residues. The ends lost 1 base at V and 2 bases at J; junction bases unmatched: 2. CDR3 nucleotides: TGCGCCAGCAGCCAAGGGGGGACAGGGGGCAACTATGGCTACACCTTC. Translated, it gives CASSQGGTGGNYGYTF.